The 24 T cell receptor beta chains given below trace back to one sample, sequenced in a study of response to subunit inactivated influenza vaccine. Each CDR3 protein gets one entry after TCRdb re-called the RT-PCR reads with MiXCR. Among 600,000 to 850,000 distinct CDR3 sequences listed, around 13% were seen once. The specimen was PBMCs from blood, collected roughly 2 weeks before vaccination. The receptor set was obtained from a man in his forties or fifties who received an inactivated influenza vaccine.

This clonotype was seen a handful of times. V usage is TRBV4-2 and J usage is TRBJ2-5, with TRBD2 matching 11 bases. Germline V lookup: CDR1 LGHNA, CDR2 YNFKEQ. The CDR3 spans 16 residues. The junction had 6 bases not matched to a gene; V was cut back by 2 bases and J by 4 bases. The CDR3 reads CASSQSSTSGGETQYF. DNA for the CDR3: TGTGCCAGCAGCCAAAGTTCTACTAGCGGGGGAGAGACCCAGTACTTC.

This clonotype occurred a few times. The chain carries TRBV11-3 and TRBJ2-2; the D gene is possibly TRBD2 (6 bases). Germline V gene lookup returns CDR1 SGHNT and CDR2 YENEEA. Trimming took off 3 bases at V and 3 bases at J, with 11 bases between the two ends. The CDR3 sequence is 15 residues long. The CDR3 nucleotides read TGTGCCAGCAGCTTTCGGGACTCCGACACCGGGGAGCTGTTTTTT. Protein product: CASSFRDSDTGELFF. Using reference TRBV11-3 and TRBJ2-2 for the parts outside the CDR3, the full variable domain is EAGVVQSPRYKIIEKKQPVAFWCNPISGHNTLYWYLQNLGQGPELLIRYENEEAVDDSQLPKDRFSAERLKGVDSTLKIQPAELGDSAVYLCASSFRDSDTGELFFGEGSRLTVL.

This clonotype has more than one count but fewer than ten. The chain has TRBV12-3 or TRBV12-4 and TRBJ2-1, with D possibly being TRBD2 (6 bases). This CDR3 comprises 15 residues. V dropped 3 bases and J dropped 3 bases, with 12 bases sitting between them. CDR3 sequence (DNA): TGTGCCAGCAGTTTGATAGGAGGGAACTACAATGAGCAGTTCTTC. Protein sequence: CASSLIGGNYNEQFF.

This clonotype was observed a few times. The V gene is TRBV6-2 or TRBV6-3, the J gene TRBJ1-5; D call uncertain. The germline V gene has CDR1 MNHEY and CDR2 SVGEGT. This CDR3 spans 13 amino acids. Trimming stripped 6 bases from V and 4 bases from J, with 10 bases between. The DNA of the CDR3 is TGTGCCAGCAGCCAGAATCGGAATCAGCCCCAGCATTTT. Translating it yields CASSQNRNQPQHF.

This clonotype appeared a few times. The V gene is TRBV10-3, the J gene TRBJ2-7; TRBD2 agrees at 10 bases. In germline, CDR1 is ENHRY, CDR2 SYGVKD. V lost 7 bases to trimming and J lost 7 bases; unmatched junction nucleotides: 7. This CDR3 is 13 amino acids long. This CDR3 is CAITSGGAGEQYF. The CDR3 DNA reads TGTGCCATCACGAGCGGGGGGGCCGGGGAGCAGTACTTC.

The rearrangement joins TRBV3-1 to TRBJ1-1; D not resolved. Trimming cost V 4 bases and J 0 bases, with 12 bases left between them. CDR3 length equals 15 residues. The germline V gene encodes CDR1 LGHDT and CDR2 YNNKEL (reference sequence). The CDR3 reads CASSLSSVMNTEAFF. The CDR3 region has the DNA TGTGCCAGCAGCCTTAGTTCAGTAATGAACACTGAAGCTTTCTTT.

This clonotype was picked up one time. This chain joins TRBV19 and TRBJ2-6, with no clear D. Germline V gene sequence: CDR1 LNHDA, CDR2 SQIVND (reference sequence). V shed 3 bases and J shed 2 bases, with 8 bases lying between them. The CDR3 contains 15 residues. The CDR3 DNA sequence: TGTGCCAGTAGTATCGGTACTGCTGGGGCCAACGTCCTGACTTTC. Residues: CASSIGTAGANVLTF.

There are a few counts of this clonotype. CDR3 loop: CASSLGEQILTQYF. The CDR3 region has the DNA TGCGCCAGCAGCTTGGGGGAGCAGATATTGACGCAGTATTTT. The chain links TRBV5-1 to TRBJ2-3; D is possibly TRBD2 (5 bases). This CDR3 comprises 14 residues. Per the germline V gene, CDR1 is SGHRS and CDR2 is YFSETQ. With 0 bases removed from V and 9 bases from J, the gap between germline ends came to 14 bases.

This rearrangement joins TRBV12-3 or TRBV12-4 to TRBJ2-1; a weak D match, TRBD2 (6 bases). The CDR3 sequence is 16 residues long. Between the trimmed V and J ends, which lost 2 bases and 2 bases, there was a span of 13 bases. CDR3 residues: CASSLMWTGAYNEQFF. The CDR3 region has the DNA TGTGCCAGCAGTTTAATGTGGACGGGAGCCTACAATGAGCAGTTCTTC.

This sequence joins TRBV20-1 and TRBJ2-1; possible D gene TRBD2, 5 bases. The germline V and J ends were trimmed by 0 bases and 2 bases, with 14 bases remaining between them. The CDR3 is 16 residues long. Looked up from germline, CDR1 is DFQATT and CDR2 is SNEGSKA (reference sequence). The CDR3 coding sequence is TGCAGTGCTAGAGATAAAGCGCCGAGGGCCTACAATGAGCAGTTCTTC. It codes for CSARDKAPRAYNEQFF.

This chain connects TRBV6-2 or TRBV6-3 to TRBJ2-2; 7 bases map to TRBD1. Trimming at V came to 8 bases and at J to 6 bases, leaving 9 bases not matched to a gene. This CDR3 region has 14 residues. Germline V gene data show CDR1 as MNHEY and CDR2 as SVGEGT. DNA for the CDR3: TGTGCCAGCCGCGCCTTACAGGGGTCCGGGGAGCTGTTTTTT. Amino acid sequence: CASRALQGSGELFF.

A note on this clonotype: Its ends do not fully match the called genes, so a read error is possible. The CDR3 here is CASVRTANTEAFF. In DNA, the CDR3 is TGTGCCAGCGTAAGGACAGCGAACACTGAAGCTTTTTTT. This chain connects TRBV7-9 to TRBJ1-1; D is perhaps TRBD1 (6 bases). This CDR3 comprises 13 residues. CDR1 is SEHNR and CDR2 is FQNEAQ in the germline V gene (reference sequence).

The J gene is TRBJ2-2, the V gene TRBV5-1; 8 bases are shared with TRBD1. The CDR3 runs 16 residues. CDR1 is SGHRS, CDR2 YFSETQ, per germline. With 1 base clipped from V and 6 bases from J, the junction kept 8 bases outside the gene matches. The CDR3 region is CASSLTTGGRSGELFF. As DNA, the CDR3 is TGCGCCAGCAGCTTGACAACAGGGGGGAGGTCCGGGGAGCTGTTTTTT.

The rearrangement links TRBV25-1 to TRBJ1-5; D remains unclear. Germline values: CDR1 MGHDK, CDR2 SYGVNS. V gave up 2 bases and J gave up 7 bases, with 12 bases separating them. CDR3 length equals 14 residues. The CDR3 nucleotides read TGTGCCAGCAGTGAACCGGGAGAAGGGCAGCCCCAGCATTTT. Amino acid sequence: CASSEPGEGQPQHF. The full variable domain, with the rest looked up from reference TRBV25-1 and TRBJ1-5, is EADIYQTPRYLVIGTGKKITLECSQTMGHDKMYWYQQDPGMELHLIHYSYGVNSTEKGDLSSESTVSRIRTEHFPLTLESARPSHTSQYLCASSEPGEGQPQHFGDGTRLSIL.

The chain is built from TRBV3-1 and TRBJ2-5; no reliable D call. V dropped 1 base and J dropped 6 bases, with 6 bases sitting between them. Germline V gene lookup returns CDR1 LGHDT and CDR2 YNNKEL (reference sequence). CDR3 length equals 12 residues. Here the CDR3 DNA reads TGTGCCAGCAGCCAAGTTTCGAAGACCCAGTACTTC. Residues: CASSQVSKTQYF.

This clonotype was seen a few times. The chain combines TRBV6-2 or TRBV6-3 with TRBJ2-5, with D maybe TRBD2 (7 bases). Trimming shortened V by 2 bases and J by 3 bases, and 13 bases separated the two germline ends. Germline CDR1 is MNHEY and CDR2 is SVGEGT. This CDR3 is 15 amino acids long. The CDR3 nucleotides are TGTGCCAGCAGTTACGTCGGGGGGCGAAAAGAGACCCAGTACTTC. Translating it yields CASSYVGGRKETQYF.

This clonotype turned up a few times. This chain connects TRBV4-3 to TRBJ1-6, with D possibly matching TRBD1 (5 bases). This CDR3 comprises 15 residues. Germline assignment: CDR1 LGHNA and CDR2 YSLEER. With 0 bases removed from V and 7 bases from J, the gap between germline ends came to 10 bases. The CDR3 is CASSQEFRGNSPLHF. The CDR3, as DNA: TGCGCCAGCAGCCAAGAGTTTAGGGGAAATTCACCCCTCCACTTT.

J is TRBJ2-7 and V is TRBV20-1; 9 bases align to TRBD1. CDR3 length: 14 amino acids. Trimming cost V 5 bases and J 2 bases; bases outside gene matches: 7. CDR1 and CDR2 (germline): DFQATT, SNEGSKA (reference sequence). CDR3 in DNA: TGCAGTGCTCCCGGGACAGGGTATACCTACGAGCAGTACTTC. It yields the protein CSAPGTGYTYEQYF.

This clonotype has a single count. The rearrangement joins TRBV13 to TRBJ2-4; weak D call: TRBD2 (7 bases). The CDR3 sequence is 12 residues long. Trimming left V 5 bases short and J 12 bases short, with 14 bases between. In germline, CDR1 is PRHDT, CDR2 FYEKMQ (reference sequence). The CDR3 is CASSVWGGDQYF. DNA for the CDR3: TGTGCCAGCAGCGTCTGGGGGGGCGATCAGTACTTC.

V usage is TRBV29-1 and J usage is TRBJ1-1, with TRBD1 matching over 8 bases. Per the germline V gene, CDR1 is SQVTM and CDR2 is ANQGSEA. V was pared by 6 bases and J by 2 bases, with 2 bases of the junction left unmatched. The CDR3 is 12 amino acids. The CDR3 DNA reads as TGCAGCGTCGACAGGGGTAACACTGAAGCTTTCTTT. Its protein product is CSVDRGNTEAFF. Filled out from reference TRBV29-1 and TRBJ1-1, the complete variable domain reads SAVISQKPSRDICQRGTSLTIQCQVDSQVTMMFWYRQQPGQSLTLIATANQGSEATYESGFVIDKFPISRPNLTFSTLTVSNMSPEDSSIYLCSVDRGNTEAFFGQGTRLTVV.

The chain carries TRBV7-9 and TRBJ2-1, with unresolved D. The CDR3 runs 16 residues. Trimming stripped 3 bases from V and 0 bases from J, with 12 bases between. In germline, CDR1 is SEHNR, CDR2 FQNEAQ (reference sequence). CDR3 in amino acids: CASSFRTVSSYNEQFF. CDR3 DNA sequence: TGTGCCAGCAGCTTCAGGACGGTGAGCTCCTACAATGAGCAGTTCTTC.

This sequence joins TRBV5-1 and TRBJ2-2; a possible D gene is TRBD2 (7 bases). CDR1 and CDR2 (germline): SGHRS, YFSETQ. The CDR3 consists of 15 residues. V dropped 0 bases and J dropped 6 bases, with 12 bases sitting between them. DNA for the CDR3: TGCGCCAGCAGCTTGGGCGGGGGCCGACCCGGGGAGCTGTTTTTT. Its translation: CASSLGGGRPGELFF.

This clonotype was seen a handful of times. DNA for the CDR3: TGTGCCAGCAGTCGTGGGGGCCTCACAGATACGCAGTATTTT. This sequence encodes CASSRGGLTDTQYF. The chain joins TRBV6-2 or TRBV6-3 to TRBJ2-3; D is possibly TRBD1 (6 bases). This CDR3 comprises 14 residues. The germline gives CDR1 MNHEY, CDR2 SVGEGT. The V end lost 5 bases, the J end lost 2 bases, and 11 bases lay between the germline ends.

The sample holds a few counts of this clonotype. Since no conserved phenylalanine or tryptophan closes the CDR3, a read error is the likely cause. The limits of the CDR3 on the DNA are not certain, so only TCRdb's listed CDR3 is given. The CDR3 sequence: CASSFCSGRGN. The chain employs TRBV27 and TRBJ2-3; the DNA was not used to check the table's D call, TRBD2. The germline V gene encodes CDR1 MNHEY and CDR2 SMNVEV (reference sequence). The CDR3 spans 11 amino acids, including both terminal residues.